The 17 T cell receptor beta chains given below trace back to one sample, sequenced in a study of blood T cell repertoires in COVID-19. The repertoire was sequenced with immunoSEQ multiplex PCR; TCRdb's copy has only in-frame clones and lacks some. The sample has 60,000 to 85,000 clones, around 90% seen once. Input material: peripheral blood. These receptors were collected from a woman older than 75 with active or convalescent COVID-19.

The table lists this clone with a few counts. This sequence joins TRBV7-9 and TRBJ1-2, with 7 bases aligning to TRBD1. V lost 5 bases and J lost 7; bases outside the gene matches: 10. The V gene's germline CDR1 is SEHNR and CDR2 FQNEAQ (reference sequence). The CDR3 sequence is 14 residues long. In nucleotides, the CDR3 is TGTGCCAGCAGCACCCCAACAGGGGTCCCTGGCTACACCTTC. Protein product: CASSTPTGVPGYTF.

V and J are TRBV9 and TRBJ2-2; TRBD2 matches at 11 bases. This CDR3 is built from 20 residues. The junction had 12 bases not matched to a gene; V was cut back by 0 bases and J by 2 bases. CDR1 is SGDLS, CDR2 YYNGEE, per germline. CDR3 sequence: CASSVGRWGSGGANTGELFF. The CDR3 nucleotides read TGTGCCAGCAGCGTAGGGAGGTGGGGTAGCGGGGGGGCCAACACCGGGGAGCTGTTTTTT. Together with reference TRBV9 and TRBJ2-2, the CDR3 gives the full variable domain: DSGVTQTPKHLITATGQRVTLRCSPRSGDLSVYWYQQSLDQGLQFLIQYYNGEERAKGNILERFSAQQFPDLHSELNLSSLELGDSALYFCASSVGRWGSGGANTGELFFGEGSRLTVL.

The J gene is TRBJ1-4, the V gene TRBV6-6; D is ambiguous. Trimming left V 6 bases short and J 2 bases short, with 13 bases between. From germline, CDR1 is MNHNY and CDR2 SVGAGI (reference sequence). This CDR3 has 15 residues. CDR3: CASRRTDFTNEKLFF. Written as DNA, the CDR3 is TGTGCCAGCAGACGCACGGACTTCACTAATGAAAAACTGTTTTTT.

The CDR3: CATKGEGAGNEQFF. CDR3 bases: TGTGCCACCAAGGGTGAGGGGGCGGGTAATGAGCAGTTCTTC. V is TRBV2 and J is TRBJ2-1; 7 positions match TRBD1. The V and J ends lost 10 bases and 7 bases, in that order; junction bases with no gene match: 13. The CDR3 sequence is 14 residues long. Germline-derived CDR1 and CDR2 are SNHLY and FYNNEI.

The chain has TRBV6-5 and TRBJ2-2; D might be TRBD1 (5 bases). Per the germline V gene, CDR1 is MNHEY and CDR2 is SVGAGI. Trimming removed 7 bases at V and 6 bases at J, with 15 bases between. This CDR3 is built from 14 residues. This CDR3 reads CASTIDSFAGELFF. In nucleotides, the CDR3 is TGTGCCAGCACCATAGACAGCTTCGCCGGGGAGCTGTTTTTT.

The rearrangement uses TRBV7-9 and TRBJ2-4; D may be TRBD1 (5 bases). CDR1 and CDR2 (germline): SEHNR, FQNEAQ (reference sequence). This CDR3 spans 19 amino acids. Trimming stripped 4 bases from V and 0 bases from J, with 22 bases between. The CDR3 DNA follows: TGTGCCAGCAGCTATAACAGGTGGACACCAGGCTTAGCCAAAAACATTCAGTACTTC. As protein: CASSYNRWTPGLAKNIQYF.

The V and J genes are TRBV7-2 and TRBJ2-7, with TRBD2 matching over 7 bases. There are 13 residues in the CDR3. The germline V gene has CDR1 SGHTA and CDR2 FQGNSA. V lost 5 bases, J lost 2 bases, and 3 bases stayed unmatched. The DNA for the CDR3 is TGTGCCAGCAGCCAAAGCGGGACCTACGAGCAGTACTTC. Amino acid sequence: CASSQSGTYEQYF.

This chain joins TRBV19 and TRBJ1-5; a possible D gene is TRBD1 (5 bases). CDR1 and CDR2 (germline): LNHDA, SQIVND (reference sequence). With 6 bases removed from V and 3 bases from J, the gap between germline ends came to 9 bases. The CDR3 contains 13 residues. In DNA form, the CDR3 reads TGTGCCAGTAGGCGGGACTCCAATCAGCCCCAGCATTTT. Residues: CASRRDSNQPQHF.

The CDR3 DNA reads TGTGCCAGCAGCGTAGGGTTAGGAGGGTATGAGACCCAGTACTTC. This encodes CASSVGLGGYETQYF. This chain connects TRBV9 to TRBJ2-5, with a possible D match to TRBD2 (6 bases). V was trimmed by 0 bases and J by 5 bases, leaving 14 bases between them. CDR1 is SGDLS, CDR2 YYNGEE, per germline. This CDR3 contains 15 residues.

J is TRBJ1-2 and V is TRBV10-1, with unresolved D. V lost 0 bases and J 4 bases, leaving 6 bases between the germline ends. CDR1 is WNHNN, CDR2 SYGVQD, per germline (reference sequence). The CDR3 has 13 amino acids. CDR3 sequence reads: CASSESRSYGYTF. The CDR3 nucleotides are TGCGCCAGCAGTGAGTCGAGGAGCTATGGCTACACCTTC.

The chain employs TRBV7-3 and TRBJ2-3; D gene unclear. The V end was cut by 4 bases, the J end by 1 base, with 15 bases between. The CDR3 contains 16 residues. CDR1 and CDR2 (germline): SGHTA, FQGTGA. CDR3 protein: CASSSMGSRGTDTQYF. The CDR3 DNA reads TGTGCCAGCAGCTCAATGGGCAGCAGAGGCACAGATACGCAGTATTTT.

This clone has only one observation. The gene calls are TRBV6-6 and TRBJ2-7, with a possible D match to TRBD1 (5 bases). The CDR3 contains 14 residues. Looked up from germline, CDR1 is MNHNY and CDR2 is SVGAGI (reference sequence). The V and J ends lost 7 bases and 4 bases respectively, with 17 bases between them. CDR3 coding DNA: TGTGCCAGCACCCCGACAGTATACCTTTACGAGCAGTACTTC. Protein sequence: CASTPTVYLYEQYF.

The chain uses TRBV4-3 and TRBJ1-5; a possible D gene is TRBD1 (5 bases). V was shortened by 0 bases and J by 6 bases, with 12 bases between the two germline ends. The V gene's germline CDR1 is LGHNA and CDR2 YSLEER. The CDR3 extends over 15 amino acids. DNA of the CDR3: TGCGCCAGCAGCCAAGAACGGGGCGGGAGTCAGCCCCAGCATTTT. This codes for CASSQERGGSQPQHF.

The chain is built from TRBV7-9 and TRBJ2-1; a possible D gene is TRBD1 (6 bases). The germline V gene encodes CDR1 SEHNR and CDR2 FQNEAQ (reference sequence). This CDR3 is 14 amino acids long. Trimming pared 1 base from V and 8 bases from J, leaving 12 bases between. CDR3 nucleotides: TGTGCCAGCAGCTTAGATCAGGGGTGGGATGAGCAGTTCTTC. Translation gives CASSLDQGWDEQFF.

This rearrangement joins TRBV2 to TRBJ1-1; no definite D call. V dropped 2 bases and J dropped 8 bases, with 12 bases sitting between them. This CDR3 comprises 13 residues. CDR1 SNHLY and CDR2 FYNNEI come from the germline V gene. CDR3 sequence (DNA): TGTGCCAGCAGTGAATCTCGTGGCCCCGAAGCTTTCTTT. It specifies CASSESRGPEAFF.

This clone appeared once. The chain couples TRBV19 to TRBJ2-7; possibly TRBD1 for D (6 bases). The germline gives CDR1 LNHDA, CDR2 SQIVND (reference sequence). The CDR3 totals 21 residues. V lost 7 bases and J 10 bases, leaving 44 bases between the germline ends. The CDR3 here is CASTPYRPHRVCGGPPRCQYF. Here the CDR3 DNA reads TGTGCCAGTACCCCTTATAGACCCCACAGGGTCTGTGGCGGCCCACCGAGATGTCAGTACTTC.

V usage is TRBV19 and J usage is TRBJ1-2, with 10 bases lining up with TRBD1. This CDR3 is 15 amino acids long. Germline-derived CDR1 and CDR2 are LNHDA and SQIVND (reference sequence). V gave up 2 bases and J gave up 8 bases; unmatched junction bases: 8. The CDR3 DNA is TGTGCCAGTAGTATAACCGGGACAGGGGAGATGGGCTACACCTTC. Amino acid sequence: CASSITGTGEMGYTF.